This T cell receptor beta chain came from a study of control samples from healthy donors and cancer patients. Assay: immunoSEQ multiplex PCR; the TCRdb copy retains only in-frame clones and omits some. This sample has 150,000 or so clones, with nearly 95% found just once. V dropped 0 bases and J dropped 6 bases, with 14 bases sitting between them. The CDR3 consists of 15 residues. The germline CDR1 and CDR2 sequences are LNHNV and YYDKDF (reference sequence). This clonotype was obtained from a man aged 50 or older in good health. The sequenced sample consisted of blood. J is TRBJ1-2 and V is TRBV15; D not resolved. For the CDR3, the DNA is TGTGCCACCAGCAGAGATCAAAGTATTCCAGATGGCTACACCTTC. Translating it yields CATSRDQSIPDGYTF.